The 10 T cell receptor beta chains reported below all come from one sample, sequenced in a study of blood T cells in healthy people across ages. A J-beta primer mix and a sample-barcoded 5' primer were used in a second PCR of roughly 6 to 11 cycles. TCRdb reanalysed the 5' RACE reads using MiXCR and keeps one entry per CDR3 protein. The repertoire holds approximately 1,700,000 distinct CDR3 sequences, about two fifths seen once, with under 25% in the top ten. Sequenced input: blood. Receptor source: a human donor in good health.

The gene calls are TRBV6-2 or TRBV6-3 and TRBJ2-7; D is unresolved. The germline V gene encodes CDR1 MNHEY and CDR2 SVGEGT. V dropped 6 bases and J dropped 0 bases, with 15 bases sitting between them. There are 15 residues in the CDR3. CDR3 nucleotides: TGTGCCAGCAGAAAATCAACAAGGAGCTCCTACGAGCAGTACTTC. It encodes CASRKSTRSSYEQYF.

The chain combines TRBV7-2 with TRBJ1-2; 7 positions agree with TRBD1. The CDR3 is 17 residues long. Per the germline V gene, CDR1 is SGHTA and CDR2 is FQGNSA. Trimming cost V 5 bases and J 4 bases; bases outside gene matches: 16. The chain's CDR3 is CASSPTSLTGTLYGYTF. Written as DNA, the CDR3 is TGTGCCAGCAGCCCTACCTCCCTGACAGGGACTCTCTATGGCTACACCTTC.

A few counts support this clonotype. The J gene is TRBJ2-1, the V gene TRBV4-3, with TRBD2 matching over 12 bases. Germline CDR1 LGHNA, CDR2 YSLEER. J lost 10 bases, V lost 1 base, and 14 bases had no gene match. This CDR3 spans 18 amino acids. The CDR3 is CASSQVPLAGGHGREQFF. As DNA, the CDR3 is TGCGCCAGCAGCCAAGTCCCCCTAGCGGGGGGGCACGGCAGAGAGCAGTTCTTC.

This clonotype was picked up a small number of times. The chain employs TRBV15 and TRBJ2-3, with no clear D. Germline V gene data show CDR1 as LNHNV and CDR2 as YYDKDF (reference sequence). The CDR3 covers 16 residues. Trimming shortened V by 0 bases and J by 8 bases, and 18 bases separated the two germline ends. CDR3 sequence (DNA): TGTGCCACCAGCAGAGATAAGGGTCAGGTGGAAGGTACGCAGTATTTT. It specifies CATSRDKGQVEGTQYF.

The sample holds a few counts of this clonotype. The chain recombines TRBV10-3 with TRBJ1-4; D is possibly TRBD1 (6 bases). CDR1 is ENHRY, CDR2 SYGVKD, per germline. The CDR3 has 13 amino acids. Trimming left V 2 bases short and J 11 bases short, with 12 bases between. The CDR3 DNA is TGTGCCATCAGTGAGCCAGGGGTCTGGAAACTGTTTTTT. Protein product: CAISEPGVWKLFF.

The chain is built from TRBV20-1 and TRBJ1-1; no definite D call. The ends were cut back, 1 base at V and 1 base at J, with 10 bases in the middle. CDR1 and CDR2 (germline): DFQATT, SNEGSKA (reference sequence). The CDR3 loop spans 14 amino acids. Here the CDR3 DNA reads TGCAGTGCTAGAGCCAGAACAACGAACACTGAAGCTTTCTTT. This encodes CSARARTTNTEAFF.

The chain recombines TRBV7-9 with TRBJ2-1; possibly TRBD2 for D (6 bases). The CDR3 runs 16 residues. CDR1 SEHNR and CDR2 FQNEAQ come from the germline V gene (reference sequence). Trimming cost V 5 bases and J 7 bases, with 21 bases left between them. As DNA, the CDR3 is TGTGCCAGCAGCGAACGAGGAGGAGGGGCAGCTAATGAGCAGTTCTTC. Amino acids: CASSERGGGAANEQFF.

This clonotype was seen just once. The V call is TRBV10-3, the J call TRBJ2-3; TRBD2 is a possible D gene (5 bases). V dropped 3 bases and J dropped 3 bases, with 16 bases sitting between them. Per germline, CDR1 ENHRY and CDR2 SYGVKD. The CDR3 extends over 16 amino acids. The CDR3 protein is CAISDRRALITDTQYF. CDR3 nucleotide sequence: TGTGCCATCAGTGATCGGCGGGCGCTAATTACAGATACGCAGTATTTT.

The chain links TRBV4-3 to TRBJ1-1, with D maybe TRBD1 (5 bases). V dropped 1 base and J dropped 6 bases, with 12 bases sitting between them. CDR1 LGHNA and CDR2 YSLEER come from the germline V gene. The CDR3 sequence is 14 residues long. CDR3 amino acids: CASSQGFSGAEAFF. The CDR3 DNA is TGCGCCAGCAGCCAAGGGTTTTCGGGGGCTGAAGCTTTCTTT.

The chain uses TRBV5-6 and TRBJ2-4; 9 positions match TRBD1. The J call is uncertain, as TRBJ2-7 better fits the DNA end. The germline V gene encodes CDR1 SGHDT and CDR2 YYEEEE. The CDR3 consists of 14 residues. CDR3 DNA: TGTGCCAGCAGCGTGGACAGGGGCAGGGACGAGCAGTACTTC. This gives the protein CASSVDRGRDEQYF.